A selection of T cell receptor beta chains follows, all from one sample in a study of T cell repertoires in cytomegalovirus infection. TCRdb passed the reads through MiXCR, listing each CDR3 protein once. The table has 650,000 to 900,000 distinct CDR3 sequences, 25% to 30% seen once. Antigens for these TCRs are unknown. The starting material was cultured CD8+ T cells from PBMCs, obtained from culture after CMV antigen stimulation. The receptors derive from a human donor in good health (CMV status not recorded). Some clones in this sample may be carry-over from other donors' samples. Both conserved end residues are part of each CDR3. A D gene is named only where the DNA matches it firmly. Size is omitted from some rows. Given values are once, few, many or a class for expanded clones.

clone size: few; D gene: -; J gene: TRBJ1-2; V gene: TRBV7-9; CDR3 protein: CASSGRQVENGYTF; CDR3 DNA: TGTGCCAGCAGCGGACGACAGGTTGAAAATGGCTACACCTTC
clone size: -; D gene: -; J gene: TRBJ2-3; V gene: TRBV4-1; CDR3 protein: CASSQDEDVTDTQYF; CDR3 DNA: TGCGCCAGCAGCCAAGATGAGGACGTCACAGATACGCAGTATTTT
clone size: -; D gene: -; J gene: TRBJ1-2; V gene: TRBV12-3/TRBV12-4; CDR3 protein: CASSLSYIVDTF; CDR3 DNA: TGTGCCAGCAGTTTATCCTACATAGTTGACACCTTC
clone size: few; D gene: TRBD2; J gene: TRBJ2-2; V gene: TRBV7-2; CDR3 protein: CASSSGTSGGAHLAGELFF; CDR3 DNA: TGTGCCAGCAGCTCCGGGACTAGCGGGGGGGCTCATTTAGCCGGGGAGCTGTTTTTT
clone size: few; D gene: -; J gene: TRBJ2-5; V gene: TRBV12-3/TRBV12-4; CDR3 protein: CASSDSPETQYF; CDR3 DNA: TGTGCCAGCAGTGATAGCCCGGAGACCCAGTACTTC
clone size: -; D gene: -; J gene: TRBJ1-3; V gene: TRBV4-1; CDR3 protein: CASSQEPPGTGNTIYF; CDR3 DNA: TGCGCCAGCAGCCAAGAGCCGCCGGGGACTGGAAACACCATATATTTT
clone size: -; D gene: -; J gene: TRBJ2-7; V gene: TRBV2; CDR3 protein: CASSEGGGPDF; CDR3 DNA: TGTGCCAGCAGTGAAGGAGGAGGCCCGGACTTC
clone size: many; D gene: TRBD1; J gene: TRBJ2-2; V gene: TRBV7-9; CDR3 protein: CASSHTDRGFDSGELFF; CDR3 DNA: TGTGCCAGCAGCCATACCGACAGGGGATTCGACAGCGGGGAGCTGTTTTTT
clone size: few; D gene: TRBD2; J gene: TRBJ2-5; V gene: TRBV5-6; CDR3 protein: CASSLESFSGPQETQYF; CDR3 DNA: TGTGCCAGCAGCTTGGAAAGCTTTAGCGGGCCCCAAGAGACCCAGTACTTC
clone size: -; D gene: TRBD1; J gene: TRBJ1-5; V gene: TRBV19; CDR3 protein: CATTSTGGGVGLPQHF; CDR3 DNA: TGTGCCACCACTTCTACAGGGGGGGGTGTGGGTTTGCCCCAGCATTTT
clone size: -; D gene: TRBD1; J gene: TRBJ2-2; V gene: TRBV15; CDR3 protein: CATSRGQGPLDNTGELFF; CDR3 DNA: TGTGCCACCAGCAGGGGACAGGGCCCGTTAGATAACACCGGGGAGCTGTTTTTT
clone size: -; D gene: TRBD1; J gene: TRBJ2-3; V gene: TRBV6-5; CDR3 protein: CASSSVSPGQGTWRVNSDTQYF; CDR3 DNA: TGTGCCAGCTCCTCCGTCTCCCCGGGACAGGGGACGTGGAGGGTTAACTCAGATACGCAGTATTTT
clone size: few; D gene: -; J gene: TRBJ1-1; V gene: TRBV6-5; CDR3 protein: CASSYSLAGRDTEAFF; CDR3 DNA: TGTGCCAGCAGTTACTCCCTGGCAGGGAGGGACACTGAAGCTTTCTTT
clone size: -; D gene: -; J gene: TRBJ1-5; V gene: TRBV27; CDR3 protein: CASSTYGEGNQPQHF; CDR3 DNA: TGTGCCAGCAGTACTTACGGGGAGGGCAATCAGCCCCAGCATTTT
clone size: -; D gene: TRBD2; J gene: TRBJ2-5; V gene: TRBV7-6; CDR3 protein: CASSPTSGRQKETQYF; CDR3 DNA: TGTGCCAGCAGCCCTACTAGCGGGCGACAAAAAGAGACCCAGTACTTC
clone size: -; D gene: TRBD2; J gene: TRBJ2-1; V gene: TRBV12-3/TRBV12-4; CDR3 protein: CATTPAGTSGANEQFF; CDR3 DNA: TGTGCCACCACACCCGCCGGGACTAGCGGGGCCAATGAGCAGTTCTTC
clone size: few; D gene: TRBD1; J gene: TRBJ2-7; V gene: TRBV19; CDR3 protein: CASSTATGGGYEQYF; CDR3 DNA: TGTGCCAGTAGTACCGCGACAGGGGGGGGCTACGAGCAGTACTTC
clone size: -; D gene: TRBD1; J gene: TRBJ2-2; V gene: TRBV9; CDR3 protein: CASSLSRDRGLNTGELFF; CDR3 DNA: TGTGCCAGCAGCCTTTCCCGGGACAGGGGGCTAAACACCGGGGAGCTGTTTTTT